This T cell receptor (beta chain) appears in the sequencing data of a study of blood T cells in healthy people across ages. The germline V gene encodes CDR1 ENHRY and CDR2 SYGVKD. The V end lost 4 bases, the J end lost 4 bases, and 17 bases lay between the germline ends. CDR3 length: 15 amino acids. A sample-barcoded 5' primer and a J-beta primer mix were used in a second PCR of roughly 7 to 12 cycles. Each CDR3 protein is one row after TCRdb ran MiXCR on the 5' RACE reads. The sample holds approximately 760,000 distinct CDR3 sequences, just under 25% seen once. As for this clonotype: Antigen specificity is unknown.

Points from the study as a whole: A greater number of naive CD4+ cells and higher diversity distinguished long-lived donors from aged donors. Nothing was known about donor CMV status, and this possibly confounded expanded clonotype changes.

The sample was also linked to a second study, of T cells of mothers and their children. According to that study: Barcodes for each sample and 2-4 random nucleotides were added by the M1S primer used in the second PCR. Thymic selection shapes TCR recombination output in related pairs, and it does so similarly in unrelated pairs.

The sample taken for sequencing was blood. The chain links TRBV10-3 to TRBJ2-7; D is possibly TRBD1 (6 bases). This clonotype was obtained from a boy between 5 and 17 years old in good health. In nucleotides, the CDR3 is TGTGCCATCAGTGCCACGAGGGACACCTTATACGAGCAGTACTTC. Residues: CAISATRDTLYEQYF.